Shown below are 9 T cell receptor beta chains from a single sample sequenced in a study of blood T cell repertoires in COVID-19. Assay: immunoSEQ multiplex PCR; the TCRdb copy retains only in-frame clones and omits some. Of 250,000 or so clones in the sample, more than 85% were seen once. The sequencing sample was made of PBMCs or T cells enriched from blood (not recorded which). The source of these receptors is a man aged 35-49 years who had been exposed to COVID-19.

The chain is built from TRBV28 and TRBJ1-5, with 7 nucleotides matching TRBD1. V trimming: 3 bases; J trimming: 6 bases; junction bases outside the gene matches: 11. This CDR3 is 16 amino acids long. Germline-derived CDR1 and CDR2 are MDHEN and SYDVKM. CDR3: CASSFASRGSFQPQHF. The CDR3 DNA reads TGTGCCAGCAGTTTTGCCAGCAGGGGGTCGTTTCAGCCCCAGCATTTT.

This sequence joins TRBV18 and TRBJ2-6; 7 positions agree with TRBD1. Germline V lookup: CDR1 KGHSH, CDR2 LQKENI. This CDR3 comprises 17 residues. J was trimmed by 1 base and V by 6 bases; bases with no gene match: 9. The CDR3 spells CASSTRGTGSGANVLTF. CDR3 nucleotides: TGTGCCAGCTCCACCAGGGGGACGGGGTCTGGGGCCAACGTCCTGACTTTC.

V and J are TRBV6-4 and TRBJ1-1, with D possibly matching TRBD1 (6 bases). The CDR3 runs 13 residues. CDR1 and CDR2 (germline): MRHNA, SNTAGT. The V gene lost 10 bases and the J gene lost 1 base, with 13 bases spanning the gap. The CDR3, as DNA: TGTGCCAACCCTATAGGGGGGAACACTGAAGCTTTCTTT. Amino acids: CANPIGGNTEAFF.

The V gene is TRBV9, the J gene TRBJ2-4, with D possibly TRBD2 on 7 matching bases. Germline loops: CDR1 SGDLS, CDR2 YYNGEE. The length of the CDR3 is 16 residues. V shed 0 bases and J shed 7 bases, with 17 bases lying between them. CDR3 protein: CASSVEEGGRANIQYF. The CDR3 nucleotides are TGTGCCAGCAGCGTAGAGGAAGGGGGGAGGGCGAACATTCAGTACTTC.

The chain has TRBV5-4 and TRBJ2-7, with 9 bases lining up with TRBD1. The trim removed 4 bases at V and 0 bases at J, leaving 5 bases unmatched. The CDR3 length is 15 residues. Germline V gene lookup returns CDR1 SGHNT and CDR2 YYREEE (reference sequence). The CDR3 loop is CASSPRDRVSYEQYF. CDR3 nucleotide sequence: TGTGCCAGCAGCCCCCGGGACAGGGTCTCCTACGAGCAGTACTTC.

The chain has TRBV4-1 and TRBJ1-2, with unresolved D. Germline V gives CDR1 MGHRA, CDR2 YSYEKL. V was clipped by 4 bases and J by 7 bases, with 10 bases between them. CDR3 length: 12 amino acids. CDR3: CASSPNGVGYTF. CDR3 nucleotides: TGCGCCAGCAGCCCGAACGGGGTTGGCTACACCTTC.

This clone is a singleton in its sample. The gene calls are TRBV10-2 and TRBJ2-1; TRBD2 aligns across 11 bases. V trimming: 8 bases; J trimming: 3 bases; junction bases outside the gene matches: 3. CDR1 WSHSY and CDR2 SAAADI come from the germline V gene. This CDR3 comprises 14 residues. DNA for the CDR3: TGCGCCAGCGCGGGACTAGCGGACTACAATGAGCAGTTCTTC. This sequence encodes CASAGLADYNEQFF.

The gene calls are TRBV7-9 and TRBJ1-1, with D unresolved. V shed 5 bases and J shed 1 base, with 11 bases lying between them. In germline, CDR1 is SEHNR, CDR2 FQNEAQ (reference sequence). This CDR3 has 14 amino acids. The CDR3, as DNA: TGTGCCAGCAGCCGGGATAATGCGAACACTGAAGCTTTCTTT. Residues: CASSRDNANTEAFF. Combining the CDR3 with reference TRBV7-9 and TRBJ1-1 gives the whole variable domain DTGVSQNPRHKITKRGQNVTFRCDPISEHNRLYWYRQTLGQGPEFLTYFQNEAQLEKSRLLSDRFSAERPKGSFSTLEIQRTEQGDSAMYLCASSRDNANTEAFFGQGTRLTVV.

The gene calls are TRBV28 and TRBJ2-7; a weak D match, TRBD1 (6 bases). This CDR3 contains 15 residues. Germline V lookup: CDR1 MDHEN, CDR2 SYDVKM. V lost 8 bases and J 6 bases, leaving 23 bases between the germline ends. This CDR3 reads CASPQTGVAYGEQYF. The CDR3 region has the DNA TGTGCCAGCCCACAGACAGGCGTGGCGTATGGCGAGCAGTACTTC.